This T cell receptor beta chain stems from a study of control samples from healthy donors and cancer patients. Repertoires were generated with immunoSEQ multiplex PCR, while TCRdb's copy carries only in-frame clones and drops some. This sample yields fewer than 200,000 clones, of which over 85% are seen a single time; approximately 1.4% belongs to the top ten. The CDR3 covers 15 residues. The V and J ends lost 2 bases and 7 bases respectively, with 12 bases between them. The germline gives CDR1 MNHEY, CDR2 SVGEGT. The sequence derives from a man aged 25 to 45 in good health. The V and J genes are TRBV6-2 or TRBV6-3 and TRBJ1-6, with a possible D match to TRBD1 (5 bases). The sample taken for sequencing was blood. For the CDR3, the DNA is TGTGCCAGCAGTTACGGCGGGGGTTGGAATTCACCCCTCCACTTT. Its protein product is CASSYGGGWNSPLHF.